Sequencing of this TCR beta chain was carried out in a study of blood T cell repertoires in COVID-19. About the research overall: There were acute and convalescent COVID-19 samples, and they came from the United States, Italy and Spain. In each case, the material was cDNA or gDNA derived from T cells, B-cell-depleted T cells, or PBMCs.

Sequencing used immunoSEQ multiplex PCR; TCRdb keeps in-frame clones, though not all of them. Here the sample spans some 73,000 clones, roughly 70% being singletons. Looked up from germline, CDR1 is LNHDA and CDR2 is SQIVND (reference sequence). CDR3 length: 15 residues. Trimming shortened V by 1 base and J by 0 bases, and 7 bases separated the two germline ends. The receptor was isolated from a man in his sixties with acute or convalescent COVID-19. Input material: peripheral blood. The V and J genes are TRBV19 and TRBJ2-1, with D unclear. CDR3 bases: TGTGCCAGTAGTATAGGTAGCAGCTCCTACAATGAGCAGTTCTTC. Protein: CASSIGSSSYNEQFF. Filled out from reference TRBV19 and TRBJ2-1, the complete variable domain reads DGGITQSPKYLFRKEGQNVTLSCEQNLNHDAMYWYRQDPGQGLRLIYYSQIVNDFQKGDIAEGYSVSREKKESFPLTVTSAQKNPTAFYLCASSIGSSSYNEQFFGPGTRLTVL.